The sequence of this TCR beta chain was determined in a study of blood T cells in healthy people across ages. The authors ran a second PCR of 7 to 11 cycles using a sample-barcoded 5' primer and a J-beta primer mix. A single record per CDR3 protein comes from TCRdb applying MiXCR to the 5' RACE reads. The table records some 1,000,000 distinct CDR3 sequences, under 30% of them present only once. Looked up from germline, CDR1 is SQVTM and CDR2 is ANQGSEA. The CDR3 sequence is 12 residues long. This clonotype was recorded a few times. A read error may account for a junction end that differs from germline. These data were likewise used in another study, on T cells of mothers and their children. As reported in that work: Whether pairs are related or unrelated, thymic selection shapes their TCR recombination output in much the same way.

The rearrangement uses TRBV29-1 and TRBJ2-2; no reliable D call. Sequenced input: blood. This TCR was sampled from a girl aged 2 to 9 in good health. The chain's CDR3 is CSVEGAAGELFF. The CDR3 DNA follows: TGCAGCGTCGAAGGTGCGGCCGGGGAGCTGTTTTTT.